The following is a T cell receptor (beta chain) sequence with its context. The specificity of this receptor is unknown. Per-nucleotide qualities are absent, and no much larger clonotype sits a single base away. This sample was taken from a study of shared clonotypes between healthy human individuals (dated by TCRdb to 2020 to 2022). About the study as a whole: The cohort included three men and a couple of women between 18 and 49 years of age. Leukapheresis yielded between about 0.85 and 10 billion PBMCs per donor. Blood TCR repertoires of about five healthy adults were deeply sequenced to estimate repertoire size and the extent of clonotype sharing between individuals. Libraries were prepared and TCR repertoires were sequenced by different laboratories using diverse techniques, in order to increase sequencing depth and limit assay-specific biases.

V has 7 bases trimmed and J has 3 bases trimmed; junction bases matching no gene number 13. The CDR3 spans 17 residues, from the cysteine through the phenylalanine. Only CDR3 DNA remains: 51 bases, in frame from the first base. CDR1 and CDR2 (WSHSY, SAAADI) derive from the germline V gene. Using the deep immunoSEQ assay, TCR CDR3 regions were amplified from genomic DNA by multiplex PCR. Extracted genomic DNA from each cell subset was spread evenly across all wells of several immunoSEQ 96-well plates, with each plate serving as a replicate. For unsorted PBMC, each replicate PCR was loaded with approximately 0.3 ug genomic DNA, equivalent to 25,000 to 35,000 T cell genomes. Ten immunoSEQ deep assay plates were used to sequence the unsorted PBMC genomic DNA. Purified libraries were quantified with a Qubit 3.0 fluorometer, sized on a Bioanalyzer 2100, and re-quantified with the KAPA Library Quantification kit. Every immunoSEQ 96-well plate was sequenced on a dedicated single-read 150-cycle Illumina NextSeq 550 flow cell. As for the original processing: Because the immunoSEQ output included only junctional sequences and no quality scores, the filtering could not be the same as the filtering used for full-length reads. Sequences were annotated with PyIR, a Python wrapper for IgBLAST v1.9, and V/J genes and CDR3 were assigned using IMGT germline references. Reads with weak V/J assignments (E-value above 1e-6), missing CDR3, stop codons, out-of-frame junctions, or ambiguous translated residues were removed. V3J clonotypes were defined as sequences sharing an identical inferred V gene, J gene, and CDR3 amino acid sequence. The percentage overlap between two repertoires was calculated by dividing the number of shared unique clonotypes by the size of the smaller repertoire. Repertoire richness was assessed with RTK rarefaction, the Chao1 estimator, and Recon v2.1 estimates of unobserved clonotypes. TCRdb took this table from immuneACCESS and kept in-frame rearrangements with V and J called. Such tables lack part of the clones; where checked against another copy, unresolved V genes explain under half of the gap, and the rest is unexplained. V, J and clone size are those of that table, while D and trimming were read from the DNA. The sample data list 450,000 to 650,000 clones, and 70% to 80% of these were observed just once. Clones ranked in the top ten supply 12% of the sample.

Overall study outcomes, separate from this receptor: Based on pairwise subsampling, the degree of clonotype sharing among donors was expected to be affected by sequencing depth. The small number of donors limited the genetic and exposure-history diversity represented. Sampling was restricted to blood, and TCR repertoires in tissue are likely to differ from TCR repertoires in blood.

The donors were healthy, HIV-negative adults who had no recently reported acute infections or vaccinations. All donors were Caucasian adults living in Nashville, Tennessee, USA. For unsorted samples, approximately 84 million PBMCs were counted, and genomic DNA was extracted using the QIAamp DNA Blood Mini kit. Blood was obtained by leukapheresis, after which PBMCs were separated by Ficoll-Histopaque density gradient centrifugation and cryopreserved in liquid nitrogen vapor phase. This sequence was found in a woman aged 40 to 50 in good health. Some clones in this sample may be carry-over from other donors' samples. The V and J genes are TRBV10-2 and TRBJ2-4; 9 bases in the junction line up with TRBD2. Sequencing used PBMCs. Here the CDR3 is given as CASMGVAGVFDKNIQYF. In nucleotide form, the sequence is TGCGCCAGCATGGGGGTAGCGGGAGTTTTTGACAAAAACATTCAGTACTTC.